This T cell receptor beta chain stems from a study of T cells after somatic rescue of genetic block. This clone occurred a few times. Trimming cost V 1 base and J 1 base, with 10 bases left between them. From germline, CDR1 is SNHLY and CDR2 FYNNEI. The CDR3 length is 15 residues. Libraries were prepared by immunoSEQ multiplex PCR; TCRdb keeps only in-frame clonotypes and omits some of them. The table lists approximately 10,000 clones, 74% of them singletons. This receptor was identified in a boy aged 5-17 years. The chain uses TRBV2 and TRBJ1-2; D gene ambiguous. Sequenced material: peripheral blood mononuclear cells (PBMCs). The CDR3 protein is CASSEGRPLNYGYTF. Written as DNA, the CDR3 is TGTGCCAGCAGTGAAGGACGGCCGCTTAACTATGGCTACACCTTC.